The present TCR beta chain was sequenced within a study of T-cell reconstitution after alpha-beta-depleted transplantation in children. Notes on this clonotype: The antigen remains unidentified.

Germline loops: CDR1 SEHNR, CDR2 FQNEAQ (reference sequence). V gave up 5 bases and J gave up 2 bases, with 21 bases separating them. The CDR3 is made up of 17 amino acids. Notes on the study in general: When one year had passed after transplant, most T-cell counts and diversity came from newly produced T cells. The study reportedly traced alpha-beta T cells about two months after transplant to several hundred expanded graft clones. High day-60 TCRbeta diversity in some patients came from surviving recipient T cells and thymic progenitors.

Preparation of the TCRbeta library involved a method that used unique molecular identifiers. MiXCR, run by TCRdb on the PCR reads, gives a single entry per CDR3 protein. The table shows some 600,000 distinct CDR3 sequences, with roughly 13% occurring only once. The starting material was PBMCs, mostly from graft donor cells, obtained 360 days after TCRalphabeta/CD19-depleted stem cell transplant. The source of this sequence is a male patient between 10 and 17 years old who had a stem cell transplant for acute myeloid leukemia, so the T cells may come from the graft donor. The chain combines TRBV7-9 with TRBJ2-5; D gene unclear. In nucleotides, the CDR3 is TGTGCCAGCAGCCCATCCCGAGCCGAGGCGGCGCAAGAGACCCAGTACTTC. Translated: CASSPSRAEAAQETQYF. Complete variable domain (other parts from reference TRBV7-9 and TRBJ2-5): DTGVSQNPRHKITKRGQNVTFRCDPISEHNRLYWYRQTLGQGPEFLTYFQNEAQLEKSRLLSDRFSAERPKGSFSTLEIQRTEQGDSAMYLCASSPSRAEAAQETQYFGPGTRLLVL.